This T cell receptor beta chain was captured by sequencing in a study of regulatory T cells in long-lasting Graves disease. Sequencing libraries for TCR beta were prepared with iRepertoire HTBI primers and Arm-PCR of CDR3 regions. TCRdb itself ran the multiplex PCR reads through MiXCR, one entry per CDR3 protein. The sample holds 350,000 to 450,000 distinct CDR3 sequences; about an eighth are singletons and the top ten take under 20%. Stated time point: newly diagnosed GD, antithyroid drugs for less than 3 months. Construction of the TCR library relied on RNA isolated from PBMCs. The CDR3 spans 13 residues. V gave up 6 bases and J gave up 1 base, with 12 bases separating them. Germline values: CDR1 SQVTM, CDR2 ANQGSEA. This clonotype was seen only a few times. The data also belong to a second study, concerning T cells in Graves' hyperthyroidism and ophthalmopathy.

The material was peripheral blood mononuclear cells (PBMCs), obtained at new diagnosis, from a patient treated with antithyroid drugs. The TCR sequence derives from a young woman with Graves disease. This chain uses TRBV29-1 with TRBJ1-1, with D unclear. The CDR3 loop reads CSVAPQQNTEAFF. CDR3 sequence (DNA): TGCAGCGTCGCCCCGCAGCAGAACACTGAAGCTTTCTTT.